The rows below give T cell receptor beta chains drawn from one sample of a study of blood T cell repertoires in COVID-19. Method: immunoSEQ multiplex PCR; TCRdb's copy keeps in-frame clones and lacks some. The sample has over 150,000 clones, more than 80% seen once. Sequencing was carried out using PBMCs or T cells enriched from blood (not recorded which). The receptors were sampled from a man aged 40-55 years who had recovered from COVID-19. Each CDR3 is given with its conserved first and last residue. Fields, in order: D gene, clone size, J gene, CDR3 length, V gene, CDR3 protein, CDR3 DNA. A D gene is named only where the DNA matches it firmly. A clone size is listed for some rows: how often the clone was seen (once, few, many), or a class if it is expanded.

>TRBD1|-|TRBJ2-2|15|TRBV4-1
CASSQDRGITGELFF
TGCGCCAGCAGCCAGGACAGGGGGATCACCGGGGAGCTGTTTTTT
>-|-|TRBJ1-5|14|TRBV7-9
CASSPRGANQPQHF
TGTGCCAGCAGCCCCCGGGGGGCGAATCAGCCCCAGCATTTT
>TRBD1|-|TRBJ1-4|12|TRBV7-9
CASSWDSEKLFF
TGTGCCAGCAGCTGGGACAGTGAAAAACTGTTTTTT
>-|-|TRBJ1-5|13|TRBV2
CASSEARGQPQHF
TGTGCCAGCAGTGAAGCCCGGGGGCAGCCCCAGCATTTT
>-|-|TRBJ2-1|15|TRBV9
CASSEDIGHYNEQFF
TGTGCCAGCAGCGAGGACATTGGGCACTACAATGAGCAGTTCTTC
>TRBD2|-|TRBJ2-1|18|TRBV5-5
CASSLRPIKSGKYNEQFF
TGTGCCAGCAGCTTGAGACCGATTAAAAGCGGGAAGTACAATGAGCAGTTCTTC
>-|once|TRBJ2-5|14|TRBV28
CASSLGAGWETQYF
TGTGCCAGCAGCCTAGGGGCGGGATGGGAGACCCAGTACTTC
>TRBD1|-|TRBJ1-2|16|TRBV5-1
CASSFNRGSANYGYTF
TGCGCCAGCAGCTTTAACAGGGGTTCAGCTAACTATGGCTACACCTTC
>-|-|TRBJ2-2|15|TRBV5-1
CASSSDTTNTGELFF
TGCGCCAGCAGCTCGGACACCACGAACACCGGGGAGCTGTTTTTT
>-|-|TRBJ1-2|12|TRBV27
CASRLPPGGYTF
TGTGCCAGCAGATTACCCCCAGGAGGCTACACCTTC
>-|once|TRBJ1-2|15|TRBV10-3
CAISESLGAEDGYTF
TGTGCCATCAGTGAGTCGCTGGGGGCTGAAGATGGCTACACCTTC
>-|-|TRBJ1-4|14|TRBV10-3
CAISETGENEKLFF
TGTGCCATCAGTGAGACAGGAGAAAATGAAAAACTGTTTTTT
>-|-|TRBJ2-5|13|TRBV19
CASTTTKGETQYF
TGTGCCAGTACCACGACTAAAGGAGAGACCCAGTACTTC
>TRBD1|-|TRBJ1-5|14|TRBV2
CASRDRGGHQPQHF
TGTGCCAGCAGAGACAGGGGGGGGCATCAGCCCCAGCATTTT
>-|-|TRBJ1-1|10|TRBV19
CASSNIRAFF
TGTGCCAGTAGTAACATCAGAGCTTTCTTT
>TRBD1|-|TRBJ1-5|15|TRBV6-6
CASSPGQGLGQPQHF
TGTGCCAGCAGCCCAGGACAGGGCCTTGGGCAGCCCCAGCATTTT
>-|medium-sized|TRBJ2-2|15|TRBV6-4
CASSEGAGNTGELFF
TGTGCCAGCAGTGAGGGAGCGGGGAACACCGGGGAGCTGTTTTTT
>TRBD1|-|TRBJ1-2|14|TRBV27
CASSLTAGGGGYTF
TGTGCCAGCAGTTTAACGGCAGGGGGAGGTGGCTACACCTTC
>-|-|TRBJ2-2|18|TRBV11-2
CASTLQDIYEWRSGELFF
TGTGCCAGCACCTTACAGGACATTTACGAGTGGAGATCGGGGGAGCTGTTTTTT
>-|-|TRBJ1-2|13|TRBV6-5
CASRSLLIYGYTF
TGTGCCAGCAGGTCCCTATTAATCTATGGCTACACCTTC
>TRBD1|-|TRBJ1-2|13|TRBV5-1
CASSLGQGLDYTF
TGCGCCAGCAGCTTGGGACAGGGGTTAGACTACACCTTC
>-|once|TRBJ1-1|16|TRBV7-9
CASSSVEALMNTEAFF
TGTGCCAGCAGCTCCGTTGAAGCCCTGATGAACACTGAAGCTTTCTTT
>-|-|TRBJ1-5|9|TRBV5-3
CARSSSRHF
TGTGCCAGAAGCTCAAGCCGGCATTTT
>TRBD1|-|TRBJ2-2|15|TRBV13
CASSKTGVSTGELFF
TGTGCCAGCAGCAAAACAGGGGTGAGCACCGGGGAGCTGTTTTTT
>-|-|TRBJ2-3|12|TRBV28
CASSYDSDTQYF
TGTGCCAGCAGTTACGACTCAGATACGCAGTATTTT
>-|-|TRBJ1-6|14|TRBV7-8
CASSRGHINSPLHF
TGTGCCAGCAGCCGTGGACACATTAATTCACCCCTCCACTTT
>-|-|TRBJ1-5|15|TRBV19
CASSLTGNSNQPQHF
TGTGCCAGTAGTCTGACAGGAAATAGCAATCAGCCCCAGCATTTT
>-|-|TRBJ1-6|20|TRBV21-1
CASSKALGGALIAYNSPLHF
TGTGCCAGCAGCAAAGCGCTAGGTGGGGCGCTGATCGCCTATAATTCACCCCTCCACTTT
>TRBD1|-|TRBJ2-2|16|TRBV27
CASSLPGTGGVGELFF
TGTGCCAGCAGCCTTCCTGGGACAGGGGGCGTCGGGGAGCTGTTTTTT
>-|-|TRBJ2-1|12|TRBV30
CAWTRQYNEQFF
TGTGCCTGGACCAGACAGTACAATGAGCAGTTCTTC
>-|-|TRBJ1-1|12|TRBV3-1/TRBV3-2
CASSLQGGEAFF
TGTGCCAGCAGCCTGCAGGGAGGTGAAGCTTTCTTT
>-|-|TRBJ1-2|15|TRBV30
CAWGGRTRFNYGYTF
TGTGCCTGGGGGGGGAGGACCCGATTTAACTATGGCTACACCTTC
>-|few|TRBJ1-2|18|TRBV4-2
CASSQGSAAGPSNYGYTF
TGTGCCAGCAGCCAAGGGTCGGCAGCGGGGCCCTCTAACTATGGCTACACCTTC
>TRBD1|-|TRBJ2-7|15|TRBV6-5
CASSSGDRVADEQYF
TGTGCCAGCAGTTCCGGGGACAGGGTTGCCGACGAGCAGTACTTC
>-|-|TRBJ2-3|14|TRBV5-6
CASSQGRSTDTQYF
TGTGCCAGCAGCCAGGGGCGGAGCACAGATACGCAGTATTTT
>TRBD1|-|TRBJ2-7|14|TRBV28
CASTSGDRLYEQYF
TGTGCCAGCACCTCGGGGGACAGGCTATACGAGCAGTACTTC
>TRBD2|-|TRBJ2-7|14|TRBV4-2
CASSQAGTRYEQYF
TGTGCCAGCAGCCAAGCTGGGACTAGGTACGAGCAGTACTTC
>TRBD2|-|TRBJ2-1|15|TRBV5-6
CASSITSGAYNEQFF
TGTGCCAGCAGCATTACTAGCGGGGCTTACAATGAGCAGTTCTTC
>-|-|TRBJ2-7|13|TRBV27
CASSLGLAYEQYF
TGTGCCAGCAGTTTGGGACTGGCCTACGAGCAGTACTTC
>-|-|TRBJ2-2|14|TRBV9
CASSVDWRTGELFF
TGTGCCAGCAGCGTAGACTGGAGAACCGGGGAGCTGTTTTTT
>-|few|TRBJ2-7|12|TRBV7-9
CATSAILVEEYF
TGTGCCACTTCTGCGATCCTTGTGGAGGAGTACTTC
>TRBD1|-|TRBJ2-1|13|TRBV25-1
CASSEGQLNEQFF
TGTGCCAGCAGTGAGGGACAGCTCAATGAGCAGTTCTTC
>-|-|TRBJ1-2|13|TRBV14
CASSQDRVSGYTF
TGTGCCAGCAGCCAAGATCGCGTGAGTGGCTACACCTTC
>-|-|TRBJ2-5|15|TRBV2
CASSETRGGQETQYF
TGTGCCAGCAGTGAGACCAGAGGGGGCCAAGAGACCCAGTACTTC
>-|-|TRBJ1-5|11|TRBV30
CAGRTNQPQHF
TGTGCGGGGCGGACCAATCAGCCCCAGCATTTT
>-|few|TRBJ1-2|14|TRBV11-2
CASSLGSGNSGYTF
TGTGCCAGCAGCTTAGGGTCAGGGAACTCTGGCTACACCTTC
>-|-|TRBJ1-3|16|TRBV14
CASSPLGGSSGNTIYF
TGTGCCAGCAGCCCTTTGGGGGGTTCATCTGGAAACACCATATATTTT
>-|-|TRBJ1-5|15|TRBV18
CASSPPGRPDQPQHF
TGTGCCAGCTCACCACCGGGGCGCCCAGACCAGCCCCAGCATTTT